This T cell receptor beta chain was obtained from a study of T-cell reconstitution after alpha-beta-depleted transplantation in children. Preparing the TCRbeta library involved the use of unique molecular identifiers. Via MiXCR, TCRdb re-called the PCR reads, giving one row per CDR3 protein. The profile shows about 200,000 distinct CDR3 sequences, approximately 6.8% of them singletons. V was cut by 7 bases and J by 0 bases, with 31 bases left in between. Per the germline V gene, CDR1 is SGHRS and CDR2 is YFSETQ. The CDR3 sequence is 20 residues long. This clonotype has a handful of counts. Antigen unknown. Overall study results and limits: Newly produced T cells mostly provided counts and TCRbeta diversity after one year, as hyperexpanded clones declined.

The chain couples TRBV5-1 to TRBJ1-1; D possibly corresponds to TRBD1 (5 bases). The input for sequencing was PBMCs, taken before TCRalphabeta/CD19-depleted stem cell transplant. This TCR was sampled from a girl under three years old with combined immunodeficiency, due to receive a stem cell transplant. CDR3 amino acids: CASGRLSSQALSMMNTEAFF. DNA for the CDR3: TGCGCCAGCGGACGACTTAGTTCACAGGCCCTCTCGATGATGAACACTGAAGCTTTCTTT.